This TCR beta chain was identified in a study of OX40 agonist ivuxolimab in advanced cancers. Study context: Males comprised 70% to 90% of the group, whose mean age was approximately 60 years (range 23 to 79). General observations from the study: Dose levels from 0.1 to 3.0 mg/kg saw CD4+ and CD8+ blood T cells expand clonally by week 6.

Libraries were prepared by immunoSEQ multiplex PCR; TCRdb keeps only in-frame clonotypes and omits some of them. In the table there are fewer than 80,000 clones, roughly 80% of which are singletons. Of note for this clone: The antigen is undetermined.

The sequence came from an adult with an advanced solid tumor such as melanoma, head and neck, liver or kidney cancer. The specimen comprised CD4+ or CD8+ T cells sorted from blood, sampled in a trial of the OX40 agonist ivuxolimab.

CDR3 sequence (DNA): TGTGCCAGCAGTGACCGGAGCGCTAGCACAGATACGCAGTATTTT. This gives the protein CASSDRSASTDTQYF. The chain recombines TRBV2 with TRBJ2-3, with D unclear. Germline V CDR1 and CDR2: SNHLY, FYNNEI. The CDR3 is 15 amino acids. The V and J ends lost 3 bases and 0 bases respectively, with 10 bases between them.